This is a list of T cell receptor beta chains from one sample in a study of shared clonotypes between healthy human individuals. Generated by immunoSEQ multiplex PCR, the TCRdb table keeps only in-frame clones and is missing some. The sample has about 1.5 million clones, 95% to 99% seen once. Sequenced material: naive CD4+ T cells sorted from blood. All receptors derive from a man aged 25-45 years in good health. Both conserved end residues are part of each CDR3. The order of the fields is CDR3 protein, CDR3 DNA, V gene, D gene, J gene, clone size. D genes are given only for firm matches. The size entry is marked missing in some rows and otherwise reads once, few, many or a size class.

CDR3: CASSLQAGGSYNEQFF; DNA: TGCGCCAGCAGCTTGCAAGCGGGAGGGTCGTACAATGAGCAGTTCTTC; V: TRBV5-1; D: TRBD2; J: TRBJ2-1; size: -
CDR3: CASRELALSSYEQYF; DNA: TGTGCCAGCAGGGAACTAGCGTTAAGCTCCTACGAGCAGTACTTC; V: TRBV2; D: TRBD2; J: TRBJ2-7; size: -
CDR3: CASSPGLAGVDGTGELFF; DNA: TGTGCCAGCTCACCAGGGCTAGCGGGAGTGGATGGTACCGGGGAGCTGTTTTTT; V: TRBV18; D: TRBD2; J: TRBJ2-2; size: once
CDR3: CASSLARGGGYYNEQFF; DNA: TGTGCCAGCAGTCTTGCTAGGGGCGGTGGCTACTACAATGAGCAGTTCTTC; V: TRBV27; D: -; J: TRBJ2-1; size: once
CDR3: CASSARPEGGPSYNEQFF; DNA: TGTGCCAGCAGCGCCCGCCCCGAGGGCGGTCCCTCCTACAATGAGCAGTTCTTC; V: TRBV9; D: -; J: TRBJ2-1; size: -
CDR3: CASSPRQGNQPQHF; DNA: TGTGCCAGCTCACCGCGGCAGGGCAATCAGCCCCAGCATTTT; V: TRBV18; D: -; J: TRBJ1-5; size: once
CDR3: CASSLGLAGLVQFF; DNA: TGCGCCAGCAGCTTGGGACTAGCGGGACTGGTCCAGTTCTTC; V: TRBV5-1; D: TRBD2; J: TRBJ2-1; size: -
CDR3: CASSSRTGMNTEAFF; DNA: TGTGCCAGCAGCTCTAGGACAGGGATGAACACTGAAGCTTTCTTT; V: TRBV7-8; D: TRBD1; J: TRBJ1-1; size: -
CDR3: CASSGGTASSYNEQFF; DNA: TGCGCCAGCAGTGGAGGGACTGCTAGCTCCTACAATGAGCAGTTCTTC; V: TRBV10-1; D: -; J: TRBJ2-1; size: -
CDR3: CASSLSWGLSSGYTF; DNA: TGTGCCAGCAGCTTAAGCTGGGGGTTGAGCTCTGGCTACACCTTC; V: TRBV7-8; D: -; J: TRBJ1-2; size: -
CDR3: CASSPILTGGRSGANVLTF; DNA: TGTGCCAGCTCCCCCATCTTGACAGGGGGACGATCTGGGGCCAACGTCCTGACTTTC; V: TRBV18; D: TRBD1; J: TRBJ2-6; size: -
CDR3: CASSLAEGMAVF; DNA: TGTGCCAGCAGCTTAGCGGAGGGCATGGCGGTTTTT; V: TRBV7-9; D: -; J: TRBJ1-4; size: -
CDR3: CASSLGTGNTEAFF; DNA: TGCGCCAGCAGCCTAGGGACTGGGAACACTGAAGCTTTCTTT; V: TRBV5-1; D: -; J: TRBJ1-1; size: -
CDR3: CASSFRQESSGANVLTF; DNA: TGTGCCAGCAGCTTCCGACAGGAGAGCTCTGGGGCCAACGTCCTGACTTTC; V: TRBV5-4; D: -; J: TRBJ2-6; size: -
CDR3: CASSLGEKDGYTF; DNA: TGCGCCAGCAGCTTGGGGGAAAAGGATGGCTACACCTTC; V: TRBV5-1; D: -; J: TRBJ1-2; size: -
CDR3: CASSLNRGTEAFF; DNA: TGTGCCAGCAGCCTCAATAGGGGCACTGAAGCTTTCTTT; V: TRBV7-3; D: -; J: TRBJ1-1; size: -
CDR3: CASRGTEAFF; DNA: TGTGCCAGCAGGGGTACTGAAGCTTTCTTT; V: TRBV28; D: -; J: TRBJ1-1; size: -
CDR3: CASSLRLAASSYNEQFF; DNA: TGCGCCAGCAGCCTAAGACTAGCGGCCAGCTCCTACAATGAGCAGTTCTTC; V: TRBV4-1; D: TRBD2; J: TRBJ2-1; size: -
CDR3: CSVASTGRYEQYF; DNA: TGCAGCGTTGCCTCGACAGGGAGGTACGAGCAGTACTTC; V: TRBV29-1; D: -; J: TRBJ2-7; size: once
CDR3: CAWARGGEQFF; DNA: TGTGCCTGGGCCAGGGGGGGTGAGCAGTTCTTC; V: TRBV30; D: -; J: TRBJ2-1; size: -
CDR3: CASSLVFRTGGAYEQYF; DNA: TGTGCCAGCAGCTTAGTATTTAGGACAGGTGGGGCCTACGAGCAGTACTTC; V: TRBV7-8; D: TRBD1; J: TRBJ2-7; size: -
CDR3: CASSILTDQETQYF; DNA: TGCGCCAGCAGCATCCTGACAGACCAAGAGACCCAGTACTTC; V: TRBV5-1; D: -; J: TRBJ2-5; size: -
CDR3: CASSWLRGTGISYEQYF; DNA: TGTGCCAGCAGCTGGTTACGCGGGACAGGGATCTCCTACGAGCAGTACTTC; V: TRBV7-2; D: TRBD1; J: TRBJ2-7; size: -
CDR3: CASSLGLAGEETQYF; DNA: TGCGCCAGCAGCTTGGGACTAGCGGGAGAAGAGACCCAGTACTTC; V: TRBV5-1; D: TRBD2; J: TRBJ2-5; size: -
CDR3: CASSGPDRFVYYGYTF; DNA: TGTGCCAGCAGCGGACCGGACAGGTTCGTTTACTATGGCTACACCTTC; V: TRBV9; D: TRBD1; J: TRBJ1-2; size: -
CDR3: CASSQDSGTGFLEQYF; DNA: TGTGCCAGCAGCCAAGATTCCGGGACAGGGTTTCTCGAGCAGTACTTC; V: TRBV14; D: TRBD1; J: TRBJ2-7; size: -
CDR3: CASSFSGQGKETQYF; DNA: TGTGCCAGCTCCTTCTCCGGACAGGGCAAAGAGACCCAGTACTTC; V: TRBV7-3; D: TRBD1; J: TRBJ2-5; size: -
CDR3: CASSESNPYEQYF; DNA: TGCGCCAGCAGTGAGTCGAACCCCTACGAGCAGTACTTC; V: TRBV10-1; D: -; J: TRBJ2-7; size: once
CDR3: CASSLAGVSYEQYF; DNA: TGCGCCAGCAGCCTAGCGGGAGTGTCCTACGAGCAGTACTTC; V: TRBV5-1; D: TRBD2; J: TRBJ2-7; size: -
CDR3: CASGQGLHSGANVLTF; DNA: TGTGCCAGCGGACAGGGCCTTCACTCTGGGGCCAACGTCCTGACTTTC; V: TRBV11-2; D: TRBD1; J: TRBJ2-6; size: -
CDR3: CASSFPKDRGGTEAFF; DNA: TGTGCCAGCAGTTTCCCAAAGGACAGGGGTGGCACTGAAGCTTTCTTT; V: TRBV28; D: TRBD1; J: TRBJ1-1; size: -
CDR3: CASSSGSSGNTIYF; DNA: TGTGCCAGCAGCTCGGGGAGCTCTGGAAACACCATATATTTT; V: TRBV5-4; D: -; J: TRBJ1-3; size: -
CDR3: CASIRDRGTDTQYF; DNA: TGTGCCAGCATACGGGACAGGGGCACAGATACGCAGTATTTT; V: TRBV2; D: TRBD1; J: TRBJ2-3; size: -
CDR3: CASSRSRTGEGQPQHF; DNA: TGTGCCAGCTCACGATCGCGGACAGGGGAAGGCCAGCCCCAGCATTTT; V: TRBV18; D: TRBD1; J: TRBJ1-5; size: -
CDR3: CASSQGRERADTQYF; DNA: TGCGCCAGCAGCCAAGGGCGGGAGAGGGCAGATACGCAGTATTTT; V: TRBV4-3; D: TRBD2; J: TRBJ2-3; size: -
CDR3: CASSPLGLAGGKTGELFF; DNA: TGTGCCAGCTCACCACTGGGACTAGCGGGAGGAAAAACCGGGGAGCTGTTTTTT; V: TRBV18; D: TRBD2; J: TRBJ2-2; size: -
CDR3: CASSIGTVNTEAFF; DNA: TGTGCCAGCAGCATAGGGACAGTGAACACTGAAGCTTTCTTT; V: TRBV7-8; D: TRBD1; J: TRBJ1-1; size: -
CDR3: CSVPLGSGNTIYF; DNA: TGCAGCGTGCCGTTAGGGTCTGGAAACACCATATATTTT; V: TRBV29-1; D: -; J: TRBJ1-3; size: -
CDR3: CASSYLQGNTEAFF; DNA: TGCGCCAGCAGCTATTTACAGGGGAACACTGAAGCTTTCTTT; V: TRBV5-1; D: -; J: TRBJ1-1; size: -
CDR3: CSVETDSYNEQFF; DNA: TGCAGCGTTGAAACGGACTCCTACAATGAGCAGTTCTTC; V: TRBV29-1; D: -; J: TRBJ2-1; size: -
CDR3: CASSVGQGGEQYF; DNA: TGTGCCAGCAGCGTAGGACAGGGAGGCGAGCAGTACTTC; V: TRBV9; D: -; J: TRBJ2-7; size: -
CDR3: CASSHFSGSGEQYF; DNA: TGTGCCAGCTCACATTTTTCAGGGTCGGGCGAGCAGTACTTC; V: TRBV18; D: -; J: TRBJ2-7; size: -